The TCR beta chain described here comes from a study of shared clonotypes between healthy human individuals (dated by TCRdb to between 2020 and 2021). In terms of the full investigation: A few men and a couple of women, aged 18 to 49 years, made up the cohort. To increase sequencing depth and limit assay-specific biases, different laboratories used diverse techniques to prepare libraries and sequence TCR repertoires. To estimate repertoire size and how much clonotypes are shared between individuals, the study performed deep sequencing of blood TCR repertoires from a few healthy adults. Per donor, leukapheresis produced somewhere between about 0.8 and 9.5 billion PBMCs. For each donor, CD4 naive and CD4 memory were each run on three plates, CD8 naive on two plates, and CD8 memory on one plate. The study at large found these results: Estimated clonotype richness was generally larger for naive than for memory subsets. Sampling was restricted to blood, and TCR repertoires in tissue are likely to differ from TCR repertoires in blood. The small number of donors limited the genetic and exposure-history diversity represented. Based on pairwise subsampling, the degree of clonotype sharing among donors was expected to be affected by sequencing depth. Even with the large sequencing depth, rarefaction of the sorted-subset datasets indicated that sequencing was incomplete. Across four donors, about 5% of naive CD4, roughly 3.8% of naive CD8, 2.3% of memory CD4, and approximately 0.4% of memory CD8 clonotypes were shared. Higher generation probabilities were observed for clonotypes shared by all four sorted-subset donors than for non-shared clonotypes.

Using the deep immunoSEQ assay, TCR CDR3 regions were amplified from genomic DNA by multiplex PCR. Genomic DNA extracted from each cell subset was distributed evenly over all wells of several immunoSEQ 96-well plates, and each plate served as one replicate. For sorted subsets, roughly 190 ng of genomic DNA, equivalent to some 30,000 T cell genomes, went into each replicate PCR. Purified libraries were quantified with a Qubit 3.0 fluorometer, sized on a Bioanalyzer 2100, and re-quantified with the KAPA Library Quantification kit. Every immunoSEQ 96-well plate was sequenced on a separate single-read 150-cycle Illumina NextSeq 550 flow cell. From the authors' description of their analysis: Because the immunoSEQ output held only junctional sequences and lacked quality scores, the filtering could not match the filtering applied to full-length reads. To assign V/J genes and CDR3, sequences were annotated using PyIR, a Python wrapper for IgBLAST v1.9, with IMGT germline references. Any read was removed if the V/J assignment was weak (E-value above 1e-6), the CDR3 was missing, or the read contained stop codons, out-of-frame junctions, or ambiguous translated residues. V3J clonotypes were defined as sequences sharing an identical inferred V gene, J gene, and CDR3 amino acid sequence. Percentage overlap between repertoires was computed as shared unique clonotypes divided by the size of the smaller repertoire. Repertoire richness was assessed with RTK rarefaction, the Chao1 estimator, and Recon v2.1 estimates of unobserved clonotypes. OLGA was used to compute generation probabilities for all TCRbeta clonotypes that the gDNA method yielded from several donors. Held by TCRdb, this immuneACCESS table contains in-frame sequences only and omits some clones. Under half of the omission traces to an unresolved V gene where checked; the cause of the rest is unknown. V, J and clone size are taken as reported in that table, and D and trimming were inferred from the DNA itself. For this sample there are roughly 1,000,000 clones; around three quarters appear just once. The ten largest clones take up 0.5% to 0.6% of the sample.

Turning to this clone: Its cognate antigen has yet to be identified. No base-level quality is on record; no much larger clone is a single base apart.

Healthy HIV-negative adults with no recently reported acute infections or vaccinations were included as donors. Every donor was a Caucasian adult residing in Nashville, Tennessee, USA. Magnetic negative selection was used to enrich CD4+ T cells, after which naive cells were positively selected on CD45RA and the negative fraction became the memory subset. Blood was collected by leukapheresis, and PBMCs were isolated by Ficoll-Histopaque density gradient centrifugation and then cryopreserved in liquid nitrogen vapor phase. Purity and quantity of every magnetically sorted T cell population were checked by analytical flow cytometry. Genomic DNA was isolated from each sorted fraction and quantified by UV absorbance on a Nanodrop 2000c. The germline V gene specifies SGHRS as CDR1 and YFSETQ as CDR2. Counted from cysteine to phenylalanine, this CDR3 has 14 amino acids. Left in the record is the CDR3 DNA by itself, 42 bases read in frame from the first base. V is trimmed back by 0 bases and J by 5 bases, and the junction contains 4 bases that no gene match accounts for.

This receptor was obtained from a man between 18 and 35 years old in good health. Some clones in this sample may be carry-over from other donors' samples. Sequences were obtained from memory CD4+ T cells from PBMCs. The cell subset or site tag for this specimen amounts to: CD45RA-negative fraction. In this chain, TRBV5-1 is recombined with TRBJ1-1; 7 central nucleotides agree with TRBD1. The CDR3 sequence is CASSLGQGETEAFF. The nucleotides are TGCGCCAGCAGCTTGGGACAGGGCGAAACTGAAGCTTTCTTT.